This TCR beta chain was recorded in a study of blood T cell repertoires in COVID-19. This CDR3 region has 13 residues. Trimming removed 3 bases at V and 1 base at J, with 7 bases between. The V gene's germline CDR1 is SGHRS and CDR2 YFSETQ. TCRdb keeps only in-frame clones here, not all; method: immunoSEQ multiplex PCR. The profile shows 200,000 to 250,000 clones, approximately 86% of them singletons. Sequencing used peripheral blood. The TCR originated in a woman aged 30 to 39 who had recovered from COVID-19. The chain recombines TRBV5-1 with TRBJ1-1; D unclear. The chain's CDR3 is CASSYTANTEAFF. The CDR3 region has the DNA TGCGCCAGCAGCTATACAGCGAACACTGAAGCTTTCTTT.